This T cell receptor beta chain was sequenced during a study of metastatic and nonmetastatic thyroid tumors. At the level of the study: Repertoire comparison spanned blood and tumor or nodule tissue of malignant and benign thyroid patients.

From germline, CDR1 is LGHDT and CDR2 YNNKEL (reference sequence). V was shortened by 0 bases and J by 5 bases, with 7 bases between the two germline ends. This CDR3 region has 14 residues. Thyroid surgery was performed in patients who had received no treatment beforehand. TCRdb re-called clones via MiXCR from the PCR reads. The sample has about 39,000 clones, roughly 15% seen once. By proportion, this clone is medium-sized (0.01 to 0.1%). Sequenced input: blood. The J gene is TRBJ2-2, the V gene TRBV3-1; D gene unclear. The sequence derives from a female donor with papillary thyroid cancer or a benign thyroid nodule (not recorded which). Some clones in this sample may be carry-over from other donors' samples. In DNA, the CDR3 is TGTGCCAGCAGCCAAGAGAGCCATACCGGGGAGCTGTTTTTT. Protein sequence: CASSQESHTGELFF.